This TCR beta chain came from a study of T cells in Graves' hyperthyroidism and ophthalmopathy. Study-wide results and caveats: Most thyroid clonotypes with frequency above 0.001 were detected in blood.

Amplification yielded TCR beta CDR3 regions, with RNA transcripts as the source. The HTBI primer set served for first-round RT-PCR of the TCR CDR3. Via MiXCR, TCRdb re-called the multiplex PCR reads, giving one row per CDR3 protein. Among 350,000 or so distinct CDR3 sequences listed, 15% to 20% were seen once. V shed 6 bases and J shed 0 bases, with 9 bases lying between them. Germline CDR1 reads MDHEN; CDR2 reads SYDVKM. The CDR3 runs to 14 residues. This clonotype was picked up many times. Its target is not known. This TCR derives from a woman between 40 and 55 years old with Graves' ophthalmopathy. The sequenced sample was blood. This chain links TRBV28 with TRBJ1-5; no firm D call. The CDR3 DNA reads as TGTGCCAGCAGGACCCCATATAGCAATCAGCCCCAGCATTTT. It translates to CASRTPYSNQPQHF.